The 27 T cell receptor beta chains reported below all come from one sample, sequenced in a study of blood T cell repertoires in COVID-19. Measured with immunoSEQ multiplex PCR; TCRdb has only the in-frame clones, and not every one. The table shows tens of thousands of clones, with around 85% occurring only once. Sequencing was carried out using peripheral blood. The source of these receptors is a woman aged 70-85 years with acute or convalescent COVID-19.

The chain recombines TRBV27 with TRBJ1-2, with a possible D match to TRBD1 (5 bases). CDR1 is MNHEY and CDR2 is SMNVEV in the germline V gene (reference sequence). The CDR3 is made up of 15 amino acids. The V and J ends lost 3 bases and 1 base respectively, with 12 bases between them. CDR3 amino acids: CASSFGGSLNYGYTF. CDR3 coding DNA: TGTGCCAGCAGTTTCGGGGGGTCCCTTAACTATGGCTACACCTTC.

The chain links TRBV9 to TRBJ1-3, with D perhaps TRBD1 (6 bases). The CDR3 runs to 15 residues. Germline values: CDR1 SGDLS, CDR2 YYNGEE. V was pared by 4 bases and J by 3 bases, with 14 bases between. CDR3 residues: CASSPREGVGNTIYF. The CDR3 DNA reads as TGTGCCAGCAGCCCCAGGGAGGGGGTTGGAAACACCATATATTTT.

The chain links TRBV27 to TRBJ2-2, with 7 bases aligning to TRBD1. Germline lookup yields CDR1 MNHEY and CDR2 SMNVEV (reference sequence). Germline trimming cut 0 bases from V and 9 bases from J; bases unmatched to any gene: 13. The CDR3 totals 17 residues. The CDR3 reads CASSLSVGTAFRRELFF. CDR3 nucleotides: TGTGCCAGCAGTTTATCTGTGGGGACAGCCTTTCGTAGGGAGCTGTTTTTT.

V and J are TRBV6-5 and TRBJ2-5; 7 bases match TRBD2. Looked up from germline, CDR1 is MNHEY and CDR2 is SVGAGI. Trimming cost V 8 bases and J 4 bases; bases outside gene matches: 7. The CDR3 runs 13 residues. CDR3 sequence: CASRRERGETQYF. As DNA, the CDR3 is TGTGCCAGCCGGCGGGAGCGGGGAGAGACCCAGTACTTC.

The DNA for the CDR3 is TGTGCCAGCAGCTTAGCAGGACAGGGTGTTACTGAGCAGTTCTTC. This sequence encodes CASSLAGQGVTEQFF. The V call is TRBV7-2, the J call TRBJ2-1; TRBD1 aligns across 8 bases. Trimming removed 0 bases from V and 9 bases from J; junction bases left unmatched: 7. Per germline, CDR1 SGHTA and CDR2 FQGNSA. This CDR3 has 15 amino acids.

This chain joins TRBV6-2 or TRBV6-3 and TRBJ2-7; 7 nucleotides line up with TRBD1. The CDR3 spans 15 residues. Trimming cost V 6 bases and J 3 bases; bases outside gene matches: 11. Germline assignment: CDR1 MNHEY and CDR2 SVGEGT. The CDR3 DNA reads TGTGCCAGCAGCTCCGACAGGGTGGTTCACTACGAGCAGTACGTC. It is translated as CASSSDRVVHYEQYV.

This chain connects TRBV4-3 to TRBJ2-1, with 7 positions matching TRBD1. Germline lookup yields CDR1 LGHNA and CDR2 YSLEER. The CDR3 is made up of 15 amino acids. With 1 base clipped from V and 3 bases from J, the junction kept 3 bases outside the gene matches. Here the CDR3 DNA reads TGCGCCAGCAGCCAAGGGACAGGAAGCTACAATGAGCAGTTCTTC. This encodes CASSQGTGSYNEQFF.

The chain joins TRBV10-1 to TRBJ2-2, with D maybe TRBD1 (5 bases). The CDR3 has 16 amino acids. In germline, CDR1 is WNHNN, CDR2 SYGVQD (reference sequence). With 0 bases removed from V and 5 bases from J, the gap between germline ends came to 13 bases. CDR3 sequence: CASSESSSRVTGELFF. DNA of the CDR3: TGCGCCAGCAGTGAGTCAAGTAGCAGGGTTACCGGGGAGCTGTTTTTT.

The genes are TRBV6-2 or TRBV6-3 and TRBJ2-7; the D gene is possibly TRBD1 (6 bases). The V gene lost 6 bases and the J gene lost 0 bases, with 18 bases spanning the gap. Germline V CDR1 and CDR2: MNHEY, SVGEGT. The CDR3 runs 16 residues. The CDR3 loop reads CASSPSTRGSSYEQYV. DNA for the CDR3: TGTGCCAGCAGCCCCAGCACAAGGGGGAGCTCCTACGAGCAGTACGTC.

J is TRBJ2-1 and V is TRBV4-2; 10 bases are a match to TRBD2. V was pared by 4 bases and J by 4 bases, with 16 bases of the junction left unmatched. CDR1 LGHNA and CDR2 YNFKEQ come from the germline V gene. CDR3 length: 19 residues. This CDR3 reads CASSPEGGVAGGLYNEQFF. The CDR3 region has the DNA TGTGCCAGCAGCCCCGAGGGGGGAGTAGCGGGGGGTCTGTACAATGAGCAGTTCTTC.

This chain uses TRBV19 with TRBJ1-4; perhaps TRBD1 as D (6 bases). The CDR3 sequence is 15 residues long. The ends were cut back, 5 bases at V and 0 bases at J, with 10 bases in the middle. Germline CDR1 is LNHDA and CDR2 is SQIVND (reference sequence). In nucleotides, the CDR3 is TGTGCCAGTAGTTCGGACAGTGCAACTAATGAAAAACTGTTTTTT. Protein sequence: CASSSDSATNEKLFF.

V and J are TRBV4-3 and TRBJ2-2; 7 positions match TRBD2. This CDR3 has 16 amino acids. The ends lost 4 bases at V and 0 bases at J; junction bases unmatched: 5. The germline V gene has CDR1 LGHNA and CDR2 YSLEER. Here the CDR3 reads CASSREAGSNTGELFF. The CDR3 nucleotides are TGCGCCAGCAGCCGCGAAGCGGGATCGAACACCGGGGAGCTGTTTTTT.

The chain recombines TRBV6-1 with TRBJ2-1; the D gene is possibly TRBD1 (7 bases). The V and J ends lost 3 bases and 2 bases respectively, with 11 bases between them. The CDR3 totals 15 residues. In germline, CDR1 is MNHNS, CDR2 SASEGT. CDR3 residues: CASSEEGATYNEQFF. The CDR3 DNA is TGTGCCAGCAGTGAGGAGGGGGCCACCTACAATGAGCAGTTCTTC.

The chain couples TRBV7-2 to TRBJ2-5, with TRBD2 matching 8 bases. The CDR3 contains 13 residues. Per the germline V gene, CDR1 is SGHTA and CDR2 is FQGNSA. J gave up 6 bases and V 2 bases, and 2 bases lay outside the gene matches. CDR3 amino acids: CASSLQREQTQYF. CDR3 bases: TGTGCCAGCAGCTTACAGCGGGAGCAGACCCAGTACTTC.

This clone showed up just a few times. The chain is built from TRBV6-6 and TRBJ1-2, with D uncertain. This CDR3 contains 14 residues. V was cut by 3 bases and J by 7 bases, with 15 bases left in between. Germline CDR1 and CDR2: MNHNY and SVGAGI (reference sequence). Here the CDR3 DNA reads TGTGCCAGCAGTTATTTTGAAGGAGGAAGTGGCTACACCTTC. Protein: CASSYFEGGSGYTF.

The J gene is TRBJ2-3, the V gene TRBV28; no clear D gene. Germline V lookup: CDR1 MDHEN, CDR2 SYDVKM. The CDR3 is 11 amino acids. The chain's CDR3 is CGTTSTDTQYF. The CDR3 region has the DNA TGTGGTACTACTAGCACAGATACGCAGTATTTT.

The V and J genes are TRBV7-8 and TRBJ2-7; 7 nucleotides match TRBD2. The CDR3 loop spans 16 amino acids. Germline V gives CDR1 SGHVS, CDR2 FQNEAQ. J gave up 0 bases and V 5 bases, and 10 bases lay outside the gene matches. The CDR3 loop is CASSPPAGVSSYEQYV. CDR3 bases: TGTGCCAGCAGCCCGCCGGCGGGGGTAAGCTCCTACGAGCAGTACGTC.

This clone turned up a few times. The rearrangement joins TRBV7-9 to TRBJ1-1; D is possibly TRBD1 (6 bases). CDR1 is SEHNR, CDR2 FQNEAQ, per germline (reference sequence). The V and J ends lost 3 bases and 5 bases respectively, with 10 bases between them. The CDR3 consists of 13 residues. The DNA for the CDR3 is TGTGCCAGCAGCTTGACAGGACCGACTGAAGCTTTCTTT. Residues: CASSLTGPTEAFF.

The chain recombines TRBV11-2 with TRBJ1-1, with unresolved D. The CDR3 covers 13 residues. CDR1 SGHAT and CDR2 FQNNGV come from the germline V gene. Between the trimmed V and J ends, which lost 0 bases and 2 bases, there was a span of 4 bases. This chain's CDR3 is CASSLEANTEAFF. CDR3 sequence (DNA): TGTGCCAGCAGCTTAGAGGCAAACACTGAAGCTTTCTTT.

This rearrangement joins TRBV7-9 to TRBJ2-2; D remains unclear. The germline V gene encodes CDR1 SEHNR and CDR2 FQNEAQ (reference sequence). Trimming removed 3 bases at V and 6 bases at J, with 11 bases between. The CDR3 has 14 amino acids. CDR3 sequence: CASSFVDPAGELFF. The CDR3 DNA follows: TGTGCCAGCAGCTTCGTAGATCCGGCCGGGGAGCTGTTTTTT.

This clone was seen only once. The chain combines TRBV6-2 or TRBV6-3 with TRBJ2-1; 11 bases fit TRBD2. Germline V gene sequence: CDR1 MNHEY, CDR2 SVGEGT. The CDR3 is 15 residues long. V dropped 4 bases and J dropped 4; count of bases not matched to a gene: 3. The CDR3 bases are TGTGCCAGCAGTTCCGGGACTAGCGGTTACAATGAGCAGTTCTTC. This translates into CASSSGTSGYNEQFF.

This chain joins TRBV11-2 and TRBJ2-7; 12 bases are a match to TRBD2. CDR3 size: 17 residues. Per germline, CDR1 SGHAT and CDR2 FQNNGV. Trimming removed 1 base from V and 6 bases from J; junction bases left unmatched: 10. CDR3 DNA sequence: TGTGCCAGCAGCTTAGGCATGGCTAGCGGGGGGGCCCGCGAGCAGTACGTC. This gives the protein CASSLGMASGGAREQYV.

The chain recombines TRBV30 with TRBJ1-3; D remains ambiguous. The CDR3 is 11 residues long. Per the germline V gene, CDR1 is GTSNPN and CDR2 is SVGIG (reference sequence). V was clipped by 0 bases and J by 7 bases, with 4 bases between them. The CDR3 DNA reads TGTGCCTGGAGTGTTCGGAACACCATATATTTT. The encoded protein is CAWSVRNTIYF. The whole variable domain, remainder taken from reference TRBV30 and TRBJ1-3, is SQTIHQWPATLVQPVGSPLSLECTVEGTSNPNLYWYRQAAGRGLQLLFYSVGIGQISSEVPQNLSASRPQDRQFILSSKKLLLSDSGFYLCAWSVRNTIYFGEGSWLTVV.

The CDR3 DNA reads TGTGCCAGCACCCGGAGCGGGACAGGGCAAGAGACCCAGTACTTC. Protein: CASTRSGTGQETQYF. The chain has TRBV28 and TRBJ2-5, with 9 bases fitting TRBD1. Looked up from germline, CDR1 is MDHEN and CDR2 is SYDVKM. The CDR3 runs to 15 residues. After removal of 7 bases from V and 2 bases from J, the junction contained 8 bases not matched to a gene.

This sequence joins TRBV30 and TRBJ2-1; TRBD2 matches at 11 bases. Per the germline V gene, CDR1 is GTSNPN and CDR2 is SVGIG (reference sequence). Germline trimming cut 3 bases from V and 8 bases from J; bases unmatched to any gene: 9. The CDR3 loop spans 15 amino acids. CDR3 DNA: TGTGCCTGGAGGGTACTAGCGGGAGCTCCATATGAGCAGTTCTTC. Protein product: CAWRVLAGAPYEQFF.

DNA of the CDR3: TGTGCCAGCAGCTTATGGACCCCGGGACAGGGAATGAACACTGAAGCTTTCTTT. It encodes CASSLWTPGQGMNTEAFF. The V and J genes are TRBV7-2 and TRBJ1-1, with 9 bases lining up with TRBD1. The CDR3 has 18 amino acids. J lost 0 bases, V lost 2 bases, and 10 bases had no gene match. Germline V gene lookup returns CDR1 SGHTA and CDR2 FQGNSA.

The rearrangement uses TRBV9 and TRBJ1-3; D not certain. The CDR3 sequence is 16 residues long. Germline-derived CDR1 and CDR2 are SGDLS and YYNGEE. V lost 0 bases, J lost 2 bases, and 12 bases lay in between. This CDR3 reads CASSVGGLLAGNTIYF. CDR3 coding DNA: TGTGCCAGCAGCGTAGGAGGGCTTCTAGCTGGAAACACCATATATTTT.